A selection of T cell receptor beta chains follows, all from one sample in a study of vaccination effects on CD4 cells after COVID-19. The antigens these receptors bind are not known. Assay used: immunoSEQ multiplex PCR; TCRdb lists only in-frame clones, some missing. The table lists tens of thousands of clones, 75% to 90% of them singletons. The specimen comprised CD4+ T cells from PBMCs cultured with SARS-CoV-2 spike peptides, sampled after COVID-19 vaccination. The source is a human donor who received a COVID-19 vaccine. Some clones in this sample may be carry-over from other donors' samples. CDR3s include the opening cysteine and the closing phenylalanine or tryptophan. The order of the fields is clone size, D gene, J gene, CDR3 length, V gene, CDR3 protein, CDR3 DNA. The D gene is left open where the match is weak. Some rows have no size entry. The others give once, few or many, or a class for an expanded clone.

>NA|TRBD2|TRBJ2-1|15|TRBV6-5
CASSYSRGGYNEQFF
TGTGCCAGCAGTTACTCGCGGGGGGGCTACAATGAGCAGTTCTTC
>NA|NA|TRBJ1-4|14|TRBV5-1
CASSLGATPEKLFF
TGCGCCAGCAGCTTGGGGGCGACACCCGAAAAACTGTTTTTT
>NA|NA|TRBJ1-1|11|TRBV19
CASSIGAGAFF
TGTGCCAGTAGTATTGGAGCGGGAGCTTTCTTT
>NA|TRBD2|TRBJ2-3|18|TRBV19
CASSIALPTSGGQDTQYF
TGTGCCAGTAGTATAGCCCTCCCGACTAGCGGGGGACAAGATACGCAGTATTTT
>NA|TRBD2|TRBJ2-5|14|TRBV5-1
CASSAGGGEETQYF
TGCGCCAGCAGCGCGGGGGGGGGCGAAGAGACCCAGTACTTC
>medium-sized|NA|TRBJ1-4|15|TRBV18
CASSPRQDLDEKLFF
TGTGCCAGCTCACCCCGACAGGATCTTGATGAAAAACTGTTTTTT
>few|NA|TRBJ2-3|12|TRBV2
CASRRDLDTQYF
TGTGCCAGCAGACGGGACTTAGATACGCAGTATTTT
>NA|NA|TRBJ2-1|13|TRBV18
CASSNGSGSKQFF
TGTGCCAGCTCAAACGGATCAGGGTCCAAGCAGTTCTTC
>few|NA|TRBJ2-5|16|TRBV19
CASSIQGGEDQETQYF
TGTGCCAGTAGTATTCAAGGCGGGGAGGACCAAGAGACCCAGTACTTC
>NA|TRBD1|TRBJ2-3|16|TRBV19
CASSAGTGTPPDTQYF
TGTGCCAGTAGCGCGGGGACAGGAACCCCACCGGATACGCAGTATTTT
>NA|NA|TRBJ1-1|15|TRBV6-5
CASSYSFTQNTEAFF
TGTGCCAGCAGTTACTCGTTCACGCAGAACACTGAAGCTTTCTTT
>NA|TRBD1|TRBJ1-6|15|TRBV6-6
CASLPGQGAGSPLHF
TGTGCCAGCTTGCCGGGACAGGGTGCGGGCTCACCCCTCCACTTT
>NA|NA|TRBJ2-1|14|TRBV19
CASSVDGGYNEQFF
TGTGCCAGTAGTGTGGACGGAGGGTATAATGAGCAGTTCTTC
>NA|TRBD1|TRBJ1-1|14|TRBV7-2
CASSPRTGNTEAFF
TGTGCCAGCAGCCCGAGGACAGGGAACACTGAAGCTTTCTTT
>NA|NA|TRBJ2-2|14|TRBV2
CASSERRGTGELFF
TGTGCCAGCAGTGAACGCCGGGGCACCGGGGAGCTGTTTTTT
>NA|TRBD1|TRBJ1-5|14|TRBV19
CASSLRDRGSAQHF
TGTGCCAGTAGTCTCCGGGACAGGGGTTCCGCCCAGCATTTT